This T cell receptor beta chain was sequenced during a study of CD8+ T cells in alopecia areata. Study-wide findings and caveats: Patients displayed less clarity in TCR sharing than mice, a finding possibly related to HLA. Scalp sequencing also captures normal skin's resident alphabeta T cells. Alopecia totalis/universalis scalp especially showed more expanded CD8+ clones than normal scalp.

Sorting of CD4+ and CD8+ T cells was performed on PBMCs. CDR1 and CDR2 from the germline V gene are LGHNT and FRNRAP. The CDR3 contains 11 residues. V was cut by 2 bases and J by 12 bases, with 8 bases left in between. This clone was counted only a few times. What it binds is unknown. cDNA prepared by RNA extraction and subsequent reverse transcription served as the template for sequencing. The data were produced by immunoSEQ multiplex PCR, yet TCRdb's version contains in-frame clones alone and is incomplete. The sample shows some 200,000 clones, 56% of them seen only once. Specimen: CD8+ T cells sorted from blood. This clonotype was obtained from a human donor in good health. This sequence joins TRBV12-5 and TRBJ2-1; D is undetermined. The CDR3: CASGLFSMQFF. The CDR3 bases are TGTGCTAGTGGTTTGTTCTCCATGCAGTTCTTC.